This T cell receptor (beta chain) was identified in a study of blood T cell repertoires in COVID-19. Across the study: Both acute and convalescent COVID-19 samples were obtained from the United States, Italy and Spain. T cells, B-cell-depleted T cells, or PBMCs provided the cDNA or gDNA that served as material.

Germline trimming cut 4 bases from V and 5 bases from J; bases unmatched to any gene: 8. Germline V lookup: CDR1 SGHNT, CDR2 YYREEE (reference sequence). The CDR3 sequence is 15 residues long. Original processing notes: For nucleated cells, counts were estimated from reference gene primer amplification. Here immunoSEQ multiplex PCR was the method, and the copy in TCRdb shows in-frame clones only, minus some. V and J calls and clone size are given by that table; D and trimming were obtained from the DNA. The table lists 70,000 or so clones, roughly 90% of them singletons, with under 1.5% in the top ten.

Sequencing was performed on peripheral blood. This chain uses TRBV5-4 with TRBJ1-2; 10 positions match TRBD1. This receptor was identified in a middle-aged man with acute or convalescent COVID-19. As DNA, the CDR3 is TGTGCCAGCAGCACCGGGACAGGGGTAGGGTATGGCTACACCTTC. It specifies CASSTGTGVGYGYTF.